The subject of this entry is one T cell receptor beta chain. Its antigen is unidentified. Each donor (without exception) was a healthy Caucasian. These data come from a study of identical twins. Findings and limits, study-wide: Where beta out-of-frame sequences were concerned, excess twin sharing was weaker. Fewer insertions were carried by abundant cord blood beta clonotypes, but none was seen in memory repertoires.

MiXCR, run by TCRdb on the 5' RACE reads, gives a single entry per CDR3 protein. The sample contains around 1.7 million distinct CDR3 sequences, about 30% of which appear only once. Trimming cost V 3 bases and J 2 bases, with 11 bases left between them. This CDR3 comprises 15 residues. Germline V CDR1 and CDR2: SGHTA, FQGNSA. The gene calls are TRBV7-2 and TRBJ2-1, with D perhaps matching TRBD2 (5 bases). This clonotype originated in a newborn girl in good health. The material sequenced was cord blood. The CDR3 is CASSLGSVTYNEQFF. CDR3 nucleotide sequence: TGTGCCAGCAGCTTGGGTAGCGTGACCTACAATGAGCAGTTCTTC.